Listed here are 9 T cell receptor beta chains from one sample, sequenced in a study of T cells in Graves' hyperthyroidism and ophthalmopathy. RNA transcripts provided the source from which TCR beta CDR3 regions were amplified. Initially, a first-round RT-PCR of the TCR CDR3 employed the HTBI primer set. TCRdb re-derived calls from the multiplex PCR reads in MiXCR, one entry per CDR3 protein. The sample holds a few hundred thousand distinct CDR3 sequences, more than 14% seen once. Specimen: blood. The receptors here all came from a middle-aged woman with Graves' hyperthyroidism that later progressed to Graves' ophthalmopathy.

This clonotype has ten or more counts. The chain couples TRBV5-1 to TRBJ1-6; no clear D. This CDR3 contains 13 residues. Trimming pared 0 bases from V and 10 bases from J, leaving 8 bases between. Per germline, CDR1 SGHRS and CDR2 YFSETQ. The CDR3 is CASSLAGRSPLHF. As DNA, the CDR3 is TGCGCCAGCAGCTTGGCAGGAAGGTCACCCCTCCACTTT.

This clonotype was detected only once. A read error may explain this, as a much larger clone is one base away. CDR3 DNA sequence: TGTGCCAGTCAAGGGATCACTGAAGCTTTCTTT. Its protein product is CASQGITEAFF. The chain combines TRBV2 with TRBJ1-1; D call uncertain. Germline loops: CDR1 SNHLY, CDR2 FYNNEI. This CDR3 has 11 residues. The V and J ends lost 9 bases and 4 bases respectively, with 9 bases between them.

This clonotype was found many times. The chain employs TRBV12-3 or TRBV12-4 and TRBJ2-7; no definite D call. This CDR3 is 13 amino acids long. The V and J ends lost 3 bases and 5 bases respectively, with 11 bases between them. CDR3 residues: CASSFGQPHEQYF. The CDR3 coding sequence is TGTGCCAGCAGTTTTGGCCAACCCCACGAGCAGTACTTC.

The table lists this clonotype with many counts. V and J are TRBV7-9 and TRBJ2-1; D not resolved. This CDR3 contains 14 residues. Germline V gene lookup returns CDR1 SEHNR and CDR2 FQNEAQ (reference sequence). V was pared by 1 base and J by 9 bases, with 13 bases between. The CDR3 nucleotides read TGTGCCAGCAGCTTAGTTTTCGTTCCGGGTGAGCAGTTCTTC. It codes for CASSLVFVPGEQFF.

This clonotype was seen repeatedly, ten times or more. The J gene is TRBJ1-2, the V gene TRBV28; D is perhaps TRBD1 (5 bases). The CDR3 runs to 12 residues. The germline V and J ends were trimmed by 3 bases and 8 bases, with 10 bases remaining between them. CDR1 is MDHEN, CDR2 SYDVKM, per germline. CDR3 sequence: CASSLQGWGYTF. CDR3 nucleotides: TGTGCCAGCAGTTTGCAGGGCTGGGGCTACACCTTC.

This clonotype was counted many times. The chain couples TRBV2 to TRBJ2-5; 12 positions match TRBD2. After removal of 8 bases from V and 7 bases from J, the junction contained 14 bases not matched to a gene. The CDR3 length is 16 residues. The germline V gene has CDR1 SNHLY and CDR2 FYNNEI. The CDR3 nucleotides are TGTGCCAGCCTTTGGCTGCTAGCGGGGGGGATCGGGACCCAGTACTTC. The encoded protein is CASLWLLAGGIGTQYF.

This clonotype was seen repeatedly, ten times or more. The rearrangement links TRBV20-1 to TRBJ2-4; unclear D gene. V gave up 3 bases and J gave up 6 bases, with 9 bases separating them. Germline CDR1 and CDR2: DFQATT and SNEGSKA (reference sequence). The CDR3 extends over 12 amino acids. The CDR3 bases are TGCAGTGCTAGTTTAGTTGTAAACATTCAGTACTTC. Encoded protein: CSASLVVNIQYF.

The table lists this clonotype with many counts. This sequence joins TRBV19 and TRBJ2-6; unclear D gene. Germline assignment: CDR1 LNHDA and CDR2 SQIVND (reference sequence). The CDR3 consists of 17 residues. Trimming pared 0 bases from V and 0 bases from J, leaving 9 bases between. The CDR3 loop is CASSIDKWLSGANVLTF. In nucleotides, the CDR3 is TGTGCCAGTAGTATAGATAAGTGGCTCTCTGGGGCCAACGTCCTGACTTTC. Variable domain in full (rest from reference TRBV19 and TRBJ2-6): DGGITQSPKYLFRKEGQNVTLSCEQNLNHDAMYWYRQDPGQGLRLIYYSQIVNDFQKGDIAEGYSVSREKKESFPLTVTSAQKNPTAFYLCASSIDKWLSGANVLTFGAGSRLTVL.

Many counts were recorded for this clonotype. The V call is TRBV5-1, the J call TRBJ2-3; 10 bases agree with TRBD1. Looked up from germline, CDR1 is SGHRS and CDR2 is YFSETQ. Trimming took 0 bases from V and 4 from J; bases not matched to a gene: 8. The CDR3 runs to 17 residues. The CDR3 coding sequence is TGCGCCAGCAGCTTGGTGTACGCGGGACAGGGGTCAGATACGCAGTATTTT. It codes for CASSLVYAGQGSDTQYF.